This is a list of T cell receptor beta chains from one sample in a study of PD-1 blockade in classical Hodgkin lymphoma. TCRdb's copy holds only in-frame clones and misses some; the assay was immunoSEQ multiplex PCR. The sample gives about 34,000 clones, about 89% of which show up once; more than 0.2% is in the top ten. Material: CD4+ T cells from blood. The receptors stem from a human donor with classical Hodgkin lymphoma. The CDR3 runs from the conserved cysteine through the conserved F or W. Fields, in order: J gene, clone size, D gene, V gene, CDR3 protein, CDR3 DNA. The D gene is left open where the match is weak. Clone size, where shown, is once, few, many, or a class for clones that have expanded.

TRBJ1-5	NA	NA	TRBV27	CASILGGGLNQPQHF	TGTGCCAGCATCTTGGGAGGGGGGCTCAATCAGCCCCAGCATTTT
TRBJ2-3	NA	NA	TRBV10-1	CASSGGALGDTQYF	TGCGCCAGCAGTGGCGGAGCCCTCGGAGATACGCAGTATTTT
TRBJ1-6	NA	NA	TRBV1	CTSSQPRARVSYNSPLHF	TGCACCAGCAGCCAACCCCGGGCGCGAGTCTCCTATAATTCACCCCTCCACTTT
TRBJ2-3	NA	NA	TRBV9	CASSRPTGGNTQYF	TGTGCCAGCAGCAGACCGACAGGTGGGAATACGCAGTATTTT
TRBJ1-4	once	NA	TRBV30	CAWSPLTATNEKLFF	TGTGCCTGGAGCCCCCTGACAGCAACTAATGAAAAACTGTTTTTT
TRBJ2-3	NA	NA	TRBV9	CASSVAAGGPLTDTQYF	TGTGCCAGCAGCGTAGCGGCCGGGGGCCCCCTCACAGATACGCAGTATTTT
TRBJ1-1	NA	NA	TRBV30	CAWSVLADTEAFF	TGTGCCTGGAGTGTACTCGCGGACACTGAAGCTTTCTTT
TRBJ2-7	NA	NA	TRBV7-2	CASSSPGTDPYEQYF	TGTGCCAGCAGCTCCCCCGGGACGGACCCCTACGAGCAGTACTTC
TRBJ1-4	NA	TRBD1	TRBV6-6	CASTTPRQGGKLFF	TGTGCCAGCACCACCCCAAGGCAGGGGGGAAAACTGTTTTTT
TRBJ1-5	NA	NA	TRBV19	CASSRSGKNNQPQHF	TGTGCCAGTAGTCGATCAGGGAAAAACAATCAGCCCCAGCATTTT
TRBJ2-7	NA	NA	TRBV28	CASRGAQYEQYF	TGTGCCAGCAGGGGAGCCCAGTACGAGCAGTACTTC
TRBJ2-4	NA	TRBD1	TRBV7-2	CASSPMPPGTGFRF	TGTGCCAGCAGCCCTATGCCCCCTGGGACAGGGTTTCGGTTC
TRBJ1-2	NA	NA	TRBV19	CASSRTGNYGYTF	TGTGCCAGTAGCCGAACAGGGAACTATGGCTACACCTTC
TRBJ2-3	NA	TRBD2	TRBV10-2	CASSGRGGRRDTQYF	TGCGCCAGCAGTGGACGGGGGGGGCGCCGGGATACGCAGTATTTT
TRBJ2-7	NA	NA	TRBV7-9	CASSPREGYEQYF	TGTGCCAGCAGCCCGCGGGAAGGGTACGAGCAGTACTTC
TRBJ1-2	NA	NA	TRBV19	CASSTQGSLGYGYTF	TGTGCCAGTAGTACGCAGGGTTCCTTGGGATATGGCTACACCTTC
TRBJ1-5	NA	NA	TRBV27	CASSLGLGVQPQHF	TGTGCCAGCAGTTTGGGGCTGGGAGTTCAGCCCCAGCATTTT
TRBJ2-3	NA	NA	TRBV9	CASSPPAGRTTDTQYF	TGTGCCAGCAGCCCCCCTGCGGGAAGAACCACAGATACGCAGTATTTT
TRBJ2-7	NA	TRBD1	TRBV6-6	CASSWTGRSYEQYF	TGTGCCAGCAGCTGGACAGGGCGGTCCTACGAGCAGTACTTC
TRBJ2-7	once	TRBD1	TRBV27	CASSRSGTGGREQYF	TGTGCCAGCAGCCGAAGTGGGACAGGGGGCAGGGAGCAGTACTTC
TRBJ2-5	NA	NA	TRBV15	CATSRGRVQETQYF	TGTGCCACCAGCAGAGGGAGGGTCCAAGAGACCCAGTACTTC
TRBJ1-2	few	TRBD1	TRBV28	CASRETGYGYTF	TGTGCCAGCAGGGAGACAGGGTATGGCTACACCTTC
TRBJ1-2	NA	TRBD1	TRBV6-1	CASTQGRGYTF	TGTGCCAGCACACAGGGGAGAGGCTACACCTTC
TRBJ1-1	NA	NA	TRBV6-1	CATLQVPGTEAFF	TGTGCCACCTTACAGGTCCCGGGGACTGAAGCTTTCTTT
TRBJ2-3	NA	NA	TRBV10-2	CASSPRTDTQYF	TGCGCCAGCAGTCCCCGTACAGATACGCAGTATTTT
TRBJ1-6	NA	TRBD1	TRBV18	CASSPIAGQGNSPLHF	TGTGCCAGCTCACCCATAGCGGGACAGGGTAATTCACCCCTCCACTTT
TRBJ1-2	NA	NA	TRBV6-5	CASSSRLGYTF	TGTGCCAGCAGTTCCAGATTAGGGTACACCTTC
TRBJ2-7	NA	NA	TRBV30	CAWSTGKGEQYF	TGTGCCTGGAGTACAGGGAAGGGCGAGCAGTACTTC
TRBJ1-5	once	NA	TRBV15	CATSSQGPQHF	TGTGCCACCAGCAGCCAGGGGCCCCAGCATTTT
TRBJ2-3	NA	NA	TRBV5-1	CASSLGEPPTQYF	TGCGCCAGCAGCTTGGGGGAGCCGCCTACGCAGTATTTT
TRBJ1-2	NA	NA	TRBV18	CASSPLGGAGENYGYTF	TGTGCCAGCTCACCCCTCGGGGGAGCAGGGGAGAACTATGGCTACACCTTC
TRBJ1-1	NA	TRBD1	TRBV5-6	CASSLDRGAPSRPFF	TGTGCCAGCAGCTTGGACAGGGGAGCCCCCTCGAGACCTTTCTTT
TRBJ2-1	NA	NA	TRBV6-1	CASRVPGMNEQFF	TGTGCCAGCAGAGTTCCAGGGATGAATGAGCAGTTCTTC
TRBJ2-2	NA	NA	TRBV6-6	CASSLGRTGELFF	TGTGCCAGCAGTCTTGGACGTACCGGGGAGCTGTTTTTT
TRBJ2-3	NA	TRBD1	TRBV2	CASSGPGQGRTDTQYF	TGTGCCAGCAGTGGACCAGGACAGGGGCGCACAGATACGCAGTATTTT
TRBJ2-3	NA	TRBD2	TRBV5-4	CASSLAGGLTDTQYF	TGTGCCAGCAGCCTAGCGGGGGGGCTGACAGATACGCAGTATTTT
TRBJ2-5	NA	NA	TRBV18	CASSPETETQYF	TGTGCCAGCTCACCCGAGACGGAGACCCAGTACTTC
TRBJ1-5	NA	TRBD1	TRBV28	CASRSGTGANQPQHF	TGTGCCAGCAGAAGCGGGACAGGGGCAAATCAGCCCCAGCATTTT
TRBJ2-1	once	NA	TRBV29-1	CSVASWTLNNEQFF	TGCAGCGTTGCCTCATGGACACTCAACAATGAGCAGTTCTTC
TRBJ1-1	NA	NA	TRBV7-2	CASSFRIGENTEAFF	TGTGCCAGCAGCTTCAGGATAGGCGAGAACACTGAAGCTTTCTTT
TRBJ1-5	few	NA	TRBV19	CASSSGGNQPQHF	TGTGCCAGTAGTAGTGGTGGGAATCAGCCCCAGCATTTT
TRBJ2-2	NA	NA	TRBV7-2	CASSLVTASGELFF	TGTGCCAGCAGCTTAGTTACAGCCAGCGGGGAGCTGTTTTTT
TRBJ1-5	NA	NA	TRBV5-1	CASSLWGGGNQPQHF	TGCGCCAGCAGCTTGTGGGGAGGTGGCAATCAGCCCCAGCATTTT
TRBJ2-5	NA	TRBD2	TRBV10-3	CAISATSGKETQYF	TGTGCCATCAGTGCGACTAGCGGGAAAGAGACCCAGTACTTC
TRBJ2-2	NA	NA	TRBV27	CASSLGAGSVKDTGELFF	TGTGCCAGCAGTTTAGGTGCAGGGTCAGTGAAGGACACCGGGGAGCTGTTTTTT
TRBJ1-2	few	NA	TRBV19	CASRNSQYGYTF	TGTGCCAGTCGTAACAGTCAGTATGGCTACACCTTC
TRBJ1-3	NA	NA	TRBV19	CASSIQSIAGNTIYF	TGTGCCAGTAGTATTCAATCAATAGCAGGAAACACCATATATTTT
TRBJ2-7	NA	NA	TRBV2	CASTSDTYEQYF	TGTGCCAGCACTAGCGATACCTACGAGCAGTACTTC
TRBJ2-7	NA	TRBD1	TRBV4-3	CASSARTGSEQYF	TGCGCCAGCAGCGCCCGGACAGGGAGCGAGCAGTACTTC
TRBJ1-2	NA	NA	TRBV7-9	CASSPSDTRRSYGYTF	TGTGCCAGCAGCCCTTCGGACACCAGACGGTCCTATGGCTACACCTTC
TRBJ1-1	NA	NA	TRBV7-2	CASSPPRWGTEAFF	TGTGCCAGCAGCCCCCCTCGGTGGGGCACTGAAGCTTTCTTT
TRBJ1-2	NA	NA	TRBV28	CASSFSGYGYTF	TGTGCCAGCAGTTTTAGCGGCTATGGCTACACCTTC
TRBJ1-5	NA	NA	TRBV19	CASSIIGVGQPQHF	TGTGCCAGTAGTATTATAGGGGTAGGTCAGCCCCAGCATTTT
TRBJ2-5	NA	NA	TRBV5-8	CASSSSDRETQYF	TGTGCCAGCAGCTCCTCGGACAGAGAGACCCAGTACTTC
TRBJ2-1	NA	TRBD1	TRBV5-4	CASSSWTGNEQFF	TGTGCCAGCAGCTCCTGGACAGGGAATGAGCAGTTCTTC
TRBJ1-5	NA	NA	TRBV30	CAWSVIRARQPQHF	TGTGCCTGGAGTGTAATCAGGGCGAGGCAGCCCCAGCATTTT
TRBJ2-3	NA	NA	TRBV19	CASSITEGGSTDTQYF	TGTGCCAGTAGTATTACTGAGGGGGGGAGCACAGATACGCAGTATTTT
TRBJ2-5	NA	NA	TRBV6-5	CASSKLRETQYF	TGTGCCAGCAGTAAACTACGAGAGACCCAGTACTTC